These T cell receptor beta chains were read from a single sample in a study of blood T cell repertoires in COVID-19. Measured with immunoSEQ multiplex PCR; TCRdb has only the in-frame clones, and not every one. The sample has over 25,000 clones; 88% are singletons. Sequenced: peripheral blood. These TCRs come from a woman in her fifties or sixties with active COVID-19. The CDR3 runs from the conserved cysteine through the conserved F or W. The order of the fields is J gene, V gene, D gene, CDR3 length, clone size, CDR3 DNA, CDR3 protein. A D gene is named only where the DNA matches it firmly. A clone size is listed for some rows: how often the clone was seen (once, few, many), or a class if it is expanded.

>TRBJ2-1|TRBV5-1|TRBD2|14|.
TGCGCCAGCAGGGCGGGAGGGCCAGCCAATGAGCAGTTCTTC
CASRAGGPANEQFF
>TRBJ1-1|TRBV6-5|TRBD1|15|medium-sized
TGTGCCAGCAGTCCCCACGACAGGGGAGTGACTGAAGCTTTCTTT
CASSPHDRGVTEAFF
>TRBJ2-1|TRBV5-4|TRBD1|15|.
TGTGCCAGCAGTTCCGGGACAGGGCCATACAATGAGCAGTTCTTC
CASSSGTGPYNEQFF
>TRBJ2-5|TRBV5-6|TRBD1|13|.
TGTGCCAGCAGCTTTCAGGGGGCAGGGACCCAGTACTTC
CASSFQGAGTQYF
>TRBJ2-7|TRBV10-3|.|16|once
TGTGCCATGTCAGGGGGCAGGGGCGGGAGACGCTACGAGCAGTACTTC
CAMSGGRGGRRYEQYF
>TRBJ2-2|TRBV5-1|.|14|.
TGCGCCAGCAGCTTGGGACAGACAACCGGGGAGCTGTTTTTT
CASSLGQTTGELFF
>TRBJ2-1|TRBV28|TRBD1|15|.
TGTGCCAGCGGGACAGGGGGTGGATCCTACAATGAGCAGTTCTTC
CASGTGGGSYNEQFF
>TRBJ2-1|TRBV21-1|.|15|.
TGTGCCAGCTGGGGCGGGAGGCTCTCCTACAATGAGCAGTTCTTC
CASWGGRLSYNEQFF
>TRBJ2-5|TRBV7-3|.|15|.
TGTGCCAGCAGCGTACAGTCAGGGGTTCGGGAGACCCAGTACTTC
CASSVQSGVRETQYF
>TRBJ1-1|TRBV9|.|14|.
TGTGCCAGCAGCGTAGGGGCAGGGGACACTGAAGCTTTCTTT
CASSVGAGDTEAFF
>TRBJ1-2|TRBV2|TRBD1|13|.
TGTGCCAGCAGGGGGGACAGAACTTATGGCTACACCTTC
CASRGDRTYGYTF
>TRBJ2-1|TRBV5-1|TRBD2|15|once
TGCGCCAGCAGCTTAGCGGGAGACCCTTACAATGAGCAGTTCTTC
CASSLAGDPYNEQFF
>TRBJ2-3|TRBV2|.|12|.
TGTGCCAGCAGTACACACACAGATACGCAGTATTTT
CASSTHTDTQYF
>TRBJ2-5|TRBV4-1|TRBD2|16|.
TGCGCCAGCAGCCGTCGACTAGCGGGAGCTGGGGAGACCCAGTACTTC
CASSRRLAGAGETQYF
>TRBJ2-3|TRBV5-1|TRBD1|14|.
TGCGCCAGCAGCGAGGGACAGGGCACAGATACGCAGTATTTT
CASSEGQGTDTQYF
>TRBJ2-1|TRBV30|TRBD1|15|.
TGTGCCTGGAGCAGACAGGGGGCGGAGGCAGGTGAGCAGTTCTTC
CAWSRQGAEAGEQFF
>TRBJ2-3|TRBV10-1|TRBD2|15|.
TGCGCCAGCAGTGAGTCGGGAGGGGGCACAGATACGCAGTATTTT
CASSESGGGTDTQYF